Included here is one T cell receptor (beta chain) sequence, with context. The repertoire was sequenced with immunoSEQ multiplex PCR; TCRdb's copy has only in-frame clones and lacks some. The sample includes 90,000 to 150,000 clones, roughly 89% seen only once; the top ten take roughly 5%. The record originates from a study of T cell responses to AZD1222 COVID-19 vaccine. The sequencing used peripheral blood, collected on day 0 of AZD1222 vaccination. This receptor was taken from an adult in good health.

The CDR3, as DNA: TGTGCCAGCAGCTTAGACCGGGTGTCGGGAGTTGGCTACACCTTC. It translates to CASSLDRVSGVGYTF. The rearrangement links TRBV7-6 to TRBJ1-2, with D unclear. There are 15 residues in the CDR3. Germline lookup yields CDR1 SGHVS and CDR2 FNYEAQ. The germline V and J ends were trimmed by 1 base and 7 bases, with 16 bases remaining between them.